A single T cell receptor beta chain is shown here with its context. This sample was taken from a study of blood T cell repertoires in COVID-19. The CDR3 is 21 amino acids. V lost 3 bases and J 4 bases, leaving 34 bases between the germline ends. The V gene's germline CDR1 is DFQATT and CDR2 SNEGSKA (reference sequence). The repertoire was sequenced with immunoSEQ multiplex PCR; TCRdb's copy has only in-frame clones and lacks some. Of over 130,000 clones listed, almost 85% are singletons. This receptor was obtained from a woman aged 45-65 years with acute COVID-19. Sample: PBMCs or T cells enriched from blood (not recorded which). The rearrangement joins TRBV20-1 to TRBJ2-1; D possibly corresponds to TRBD2 (5 bases). In nucleotides, the CDR3 is TGCAGTGCTAGTCCCGCGCCTAGAGGGTACTTTGGTTATGAGTCATACAATGAGCAGTTCTTC. It yields the protein CSASPAPRGYFGYESYNEQFF.